This TCR beta chain is from a study of cytomegalovirus exposure and HLA in healthy donors. CDR3 length: 13 residues. V shed 10 bases and J 3 bases; nucleotides not matched to a gene: 5. The germline V gene encodes CDR1 ENHRY and CDR2 SYGVKD. With 60 Vbeta and 13 Jbeta primers, the PCR was carried out. Produced via immunoSEQ multiplex PCR; TCRdb's table is partial and in-frame only. Seen here are around 180,000 clones, more than 85% observed once, and the top ten hold under 2%. The source is a woman aged 18-29 years in good health and CMV-seronegative. This chain joins TRBV10-3 and TRBJ1-1, with 10 nucleotides matching TRBD1. Sequencing was done on a sample of PBMCs. The CDR3 nucleotides read TGTGCCACTGCCGGGACAGGGGACACTGAAGCTTTCTTT. This translates into CATAGTGDTEAFF.